Listed below are T cell receptor beta chains from one sample, sequenced in a study of OX40 agonist ivuxolimab in advanced cancers. The table came from immunoSEQ multiplex PCR; TCRdb's copy has only in-frame clones and leaves some out. The table records about 48,000 clones, 75% to 85% of them present only once. The sequences come from CD4+ or CD8+ T cells sorted from blood, collected in a trial of the OX40 agonist ivuxolimab. Receptor source: an adult with an advanced solid tumor such as melanoma, head and neck, liver or kidney cancer. Both conserved end residues are part of each CDR3. Each record gives: V gene, clone size, D gene, J gene, CDR3 DNA, CDR3 protein. The D gene is left open where the match is weak. Some rows mark clone size as missing; the rest say once, few, many or name a class of expanded clone.

v_gene: TRBV4-2; abundance: medium-sized; d_gene: TRBD1; j_gene: TRBJ2-7; CDR3nt: TGTGCCAGCAGCCTGGGACAGGGACTCGAGCAGTACTTC; CDR3aa: CASSLGQGLEQYF
v_gene: TRBV7-8; abundance: NA; d_gene: TRBD1; j_gene: TRBJ1-2; CDR3nt: TGTGCCAGCCAAAAATTCCGGCAGGGGGACTATGGCTACACCTTC; CDR3aa: CASQKFRQGDYGYTF
v_gene: TRBV5-1; abundance: NA; d_gene: NA; j_gene: TRBJ2-1; CDR3nt: TGCGCCAGCAGCCCGGACATTAACAATGAGCAGTTCTTC; CDR3aa: CASSPDINNEQFF
v_gene: TRBV4-1; abundance: NA; d_gene: NA; j_gene: TRBJ2-7; CDR3nt: TGCGCCAGCAGCCAAGATACGGTGACCCTCAGCTCCTACGAGCAGTACTTC; CDR3aa: CASSQDTVTLSSYEQYF
v_gene: TRBV4-1; abundance: once; d_gene: TRBD1; j_gene: TRBJ1-6; CDR3nt: TGCGCCAGCAGCCAAGTCACCGGGGGACAGGGTCTAAATTCACCCCTCCACTTT; CDR3aa: CASSQVTGGQGLNSPLHF
v_gene: TRBV5-5; abundance: NA; d_gene: TRBD1; j_gene: TRBJ1-5; CDR3nt: TGTGCCAGCCGACGTAGGGGGCAGGTGGGGCCCCAGCATTTT; CDR3aa: CASRRRGQVGPQHF
v_gene: TRBV6-1; abundance: NA; d_gene: NA; j_gene: TRBJ1-2; CDR3nt: TGTGCCAGCAGTGAAGCGGTTCGCCAGCTGGATGGCTACACCTTC; CDR3aa: CASSEAVRQLDGYTF
v_gene: TRBV6-1; abundance: NA; d_gene: NA; j_gene: TRBJ2-7; CDR3nt: TGTGCCAGCGGAGACGGCGGGAAGTACGAGCAGTACTTC; CDR3aa: CASGDGGKYEQYF
v_gene: TRBV5-1; abundance: NA; d_gene: NA; j_gene: TRBJ1-1; CDR3nt: TGCGCCAGCAGCTTCGGACAGAACACTGAAGCTTTCTTT; CDR3aa: CASSFGQNTEAFF
v_gene: TRBV12-2; abundance: once; d_gene: NA; j_gene: TRBJ1-4; CDR3nt: TGTGCACCGAGGGGCGAGGTGGGTGAAAAACTGTTTTTT; CDR3aa: CAPRGEVGEKLFF
v_gene: TRBV5-6; abundance: NA; d_gene: TRBD1; j_gene: TRBJ2-1; CDR3nt: TGTGCCAGCAGCTTGGACGTCCCAGGGGGCCGTGGGTTCTTC; CDR3aa: CASSLDVPGGRGFF
v_gene: TRBV18; abundance: NA; d_gene: TRBD1; j_gene: TRBJ1-1; CDR3nt: TGTGCCAGCTCACATGGACAGGGGCGAGCTTTCTTT; CDR3aa: CASSHGQGRAFF
v_gene: TRBV5-1; abundance: NA; d_gene: TRBD2; j_gene: TRBJ2-2; CDR3nt: TGCGCCAGCACCCCTCGGGGGGACACCGGGGAGCTGTTTTTT; CDR3aa: CASTPRGDTGELFF
v_gene: TRBV5-1; abundance: NA; d_gene: NA; j_gene: TRBJ2-7; CDR3nt: TGCGCCAGCAGCTTGGGCCGCCGTGAATCCGAGCAGTACTTC; CDR3aa: CASSLGRRESEQYF
v_gene: TRBV7-2; abundance: NA; d_gene: TRBD2; j_gene: TRBJ2-3; CDR3nt: TGTGCCAGCAGCTTCCGGGGGGGCGGGCGAAATACGCAGTATTTT; CDR3aa: CASSFRGGGRNTQYF
v_gene: TRBV11-2; abundance: NA; d_gene: TRBD1; j_gene: TRBJ1-2; CDR3nt: TGTGCCAGCAGCTTAGCGACAGGGAGCTATGGCTACACCTTC; CDR3aa: CASSLATGSYGYTF
v_gene: TRBV7-2; abundance: NA; d_gene: NA; j_gene: TRBJ1-2; CDR3nt: TGTGCCAGCAGCTCCGTCACGATTGGCTACACCTTC; CDR3aa: CASSSVTIGYTF
v_gene: TRBV21-1; abundance: once; d_gene: NA; j_gene: TRBJ2-7; CDR3nt: TGTGCCAGCAGCAAAGGGGGACAGGGTCGAGAGCAGTACTTC; CDR3aa: CASSKGGQGREQYF
v_gene: TRBV18; abundance: NA; d_gene: NA; j_gene: TRBJ2-7; CDR3nt: TGTGCCAGCTCACCTGTCGGGTATGACTACGAGCAGTACTTC; CDR3aa: CASSPVGYDYEQYF
v_gene: TRBV9; abundance: NA; d_gene: NA; j_gene: TRBJ1-2; CDR3nt: TGTGCCAGCAGCGTAGCTACGAGCCGGGGTGGCTACACCTTC; CDR3aa: CASSVATSRGGYTF
v_gene: TRBV21-1; abundance: NA; d_gene: NA; j_gene: TRBJ1-1; CDR3nt: TGTGCCAGCAGCAAAAGACAGGGGACGGTAGCTTTCTTT; CDR3aa: CASSKRQGTVAFF
v_gene: TRBV20-1; abundance: NA; d_gene: NA; j_gene: TRBJ2-1; CDR3nt: TGCAGTGCTATGTACCATGAGCAGTTCTTC; CDR3aa: CSAMYHEQFF
v_gene: TRBV4-3; abundance: NA; d_gene: NA; j_gene: TRBJ2-1; CDR3nt: TGCGCCAGCAGCCAAGGAATGGAGATAGACAATGAGCAGTTCTTC; CDR3aa: CASSQGMEIDNEQFF
v_gene: TRBV10-3; abundance: NA; d_gene: NA; j_gene: TRBJ2-7; CDR3nt: TGTGCCATCAGTGCGGGCCTCTCCTACGAGCAGTACTTC; CDR3aa: CAISAGLSYEQYF
v_gene: TRBV9; abundance: once; d_gene: TRBD1; j_gene: TRBJ2-7; CDR3nt: TGTGCCAGCAGCCCGGGGACAGGGAGGCCCTACGAGCAGTACTTC; CDR3aa: CASSPGTGRPYEQYF
v_gene: TRBV6-1; abundance: NA; d_gene: TRBD1; j_gene: TRBJ1-6; CDR3nt: TGTGCCATCGTTCAGGGGGCCACCTATAATTCACCCCTCCACTTT; CDR3aa: CAIVQGATYNSPLHF
v_gene: TRBV5-4; abundance: once; d_gene: NA; j_gene: TRBJ1-2; CDR3nt: TGTGCCAGCAGCCTCCCCTCGGGCCGGGGGGGGAGCTATGGCTACACCTTC; CDR3aa: CASSLPSGRGGSYGYTF
v_gene: TRBV9; abundance: NA; d_gene: TRBD1; j_gene: TRBJ1-3; CDR3nt: TGTGCCAGCAACCCGGGCAGGGGGCCCGGAAACACCATATATTTT; CDR3aa: CASNPGRGPGNTIYF
v_gene: TRBV21-1; abundance: once; d_gene: NA; j_gene: TRBJ2-6; CDR3nt: TGTGCCAGCAGCAAAGATACCGGGAGGGCCGGGGCCAACGTCCTGACTTTC; CDR3aa: CASSKDTGRAGANVLTF
v_gene: TRBV18; abundance: NA; d_gene: TRBD1; j_gene: TRBJ1-1; CDR3nt: TGTGCCAGCTCACCCCGGGACAGGGTCGGCCGTAACACTGAAGCTTTCTTT; CDR3aa: CASSPRDRVGRNTEAFF
v_gene: TRBV29-1; abundance: medium-sized; d_gene: NA; j_gene: TRBJ1-1; CDR3nt: TGCAGCGTTCATCAGGGCCGGAACACTGAAGCTTTCTTT; CDR3aa: CSVHQGRNTEAFF
v_gene: TRBV15; abundance: NA; d_gene: TRBD2; j_gene: TRBJ2-2; CDR3nt: TGTGCCACCAGCAGAAACCTAGCGGGGAGCACCGGGGAGCTGTTTTTT; CDR3aa: CATSRNLAGSTGELFF
v_gene: TRBV2; abundance: NA; d_gene: TRBD2; j_gene: TRBJ2-1; CDR3nt: TGTGCCAGCAGCGGGACTAGCGGGGGGAGAATGTTCTTC; CDR3aa: CASSGTSGGRMFF
v_gene: TRBV29-1; abundance: NA; d_gene: TRBD1; j_gene: TRBJ2-7; CDR3nt: TGCAGCGTTAACAGGGGGCACTACGAGCAGTACTTC; CDR3aa: CSVNRGHYEQYF
v_gene: TRBV9; abundance: NA; d_gene: NA; j_gene: TRBJ1-1; CDR3nt: TGTGCCAGCAGCGTCACAGGGAGCGCTGAAGCTTTCTTT; CDR3aa: CASSVTGSAEAFF
v_gene: TRBV6-6; abundance: NA; d_gene: TRBD1; j_gene: TRBJ1-2; CDR3nt: TGTGCCAGCAGTGCCGCCGGGACAGGTCTCGGCTACACCTTC; CDR3aa: CASSAAGTGLGYTF
v_gene: TRBV6-4; abundance: NA; d_gene: NA; j_gene: TRBJ1-1; CDR3nt: TGTGCCAGCAGTGACTCCCCCAGGGGCGCGACTGAAGCTTTCTTT; CDR3aa: CASSDSPRGATEAFF
v_gene: TRBV7-2; abundance: NA; d_gene: TRBD1; j_gene: TRBJ1-1; CDR3nt: TGTGCCAGCAGCCAAGGACAGGGTCACACTGAAGCTTTCTTT; CDR3aa: CASSQGQGHTEAFF
v_gene: TRBV6-1; abundance: NA; d_gene: NA; j_gene: TRBJ2-5; CDR3nt: TGTGCCAGCAGTGAACGGGGGACTCCTTTGGAGACCCAGTACTTC; CDR3aa: CASSERGTPLETQYF
v_gene: TRBV11-3; abundance: NA; d_gene: TRBD2; j_gene: TRBJ2-1; CDR3nt: TGTGCCAGCAGCTTAGGGCAAGCGGGGGGCGACGAGTTCTTC; CDR3aa: CASSLGQAGGDEFF
v_gene: TRBV5-4; abundance: NA; d_gene: TRBD1; j_gene: TRBJ1-2; CDR3nt: TGTGCCAGCAGCCCGACAGGGGGCAACTATGGCTACACCTTC; CDR3aa: CASSPTGGNYGYTF
v_gene: TRBV2; abundance: medium-sized; d_gene: NA; j_gene: TRBJ1-3; CDR3nt: TGTGCCAGCAGGGTCCAGGAAATCCCTGGAAACACCATATATTTT; CDR3aa: CASRVQEIPGNTIYF